This note documents a single TCR beta chain sequence. What it binds is unknown. At one boundary the junction diverges from the germline segment, which might be a read error. The CDR3 is 17 amino acids. The data were taken from a study of blood T cells in healthy people across ages. Donors each provided approximately 9.6 milliliters of peripheral blood. Overall study results and limits: Among T cells, TCR beta diversity per million cells dropped roughly linearly as age rose. Because donor CMV status was unknown, expanded clonotype changes were possibly confounded.

The second PCR ran about 6 to 12 cycles with a sample-barcoded 5' primer and J-beta primers. TCRdb called the 5' RACE reads again in MiXCR, with one record for every CDR3 protein. The sample consists of 630,000 or so distinct CDR3 sequences, roughly 30% of them appearing once. Material: blood. The genes are TRBV12-3 or TRBV12-4 and TRBJ2-3, with 14 bases that match TRBD2. The clonotype originates from a woman aged 80 or older in good health. The CDR3 sequence is CASSGTSGGASADMQYF. The CDR3 DNA follows: TGTGCCAGCAGCGGGACTAGCGGGGGAGCTAGCGCAGATATGCAGTATTTT.